One and the same sample provided the 27 T cell receptor beta chains below, sequenced in a study of spatial heterogeneity in lung cancer. TCRdb re-called the 5' RACE reads with MiXCR, one entry per CDR3 protein. This table holds tens of thousands of distinct CDR3 sequences, 4% to 6% found once. Regarding time point: sample taken at primary tumor resection. In each case, whole RNA from tumor, nontumor lung or frozen PBMC was sequenced unsorted. This specimen consisted of PBMCs, obtained at surgery. The receptors shown here come from a female donor with early-stage non-small cell lung cancer.

The chain joins TRBV2 to TRBJ1-3, with D perhaps matching TRBD1 (5 bases). This CDR3 comprises 14 residues. V gave up 6 bases and J gave up 0 bases, with 9 bases separating them. Per the germline V gene, CDR1 is SNHLY and CDR2 is FYNNEI. The chain's CDR3 is CASSATGSGNTIYF. The CDR3 coding sequence is TGTGCCAGCAGCGCCACAGGCTCTGGAAACACCATATATTTT.

This clonotype was seen many times. The CDR3 coding sequence is TGCGCCAGCAGCCAAGGGAGCTCCTACGAGCAGTACTTC. Translating gives CASSQGSSYEQYF. This chain links TRBV4-1 with TRBJ2-7, with D unclear. V was shortened by 1 base and J by 0 bases, with 4 bases between the two germline ends. The CDR3 has 13 amino acids. Germline V gene data show CDR1 as MGHRA and CDR2 as YSYEKL.

This clonotype has ten or more counts. This sequence joins TRBV20-1 and TRBJ1-1, with 10 bases aligning to TRBD1. In germline, CDR1 is DFQATT, CDR2 SNEGSKA (reference sequence). The CDR3 totals 15 residues. Losses at the gene ends were 1 base for V and 0 bases for J; bases not matched to a gene: 2. The DNA for the CDR3 is TGCAGTGCTAGAGTAGGGACAGGGGTGAACACTGAAGCTTTCTTT. Its protein is CSARVGTGVNTEAFF.

The table lists this clonotype with many counts. The V call is TRBV27, the J call TRBJ2-1; 9 bases line up with TRBD1. The CDR3 is 15 residues long. J lost 6 bases, V lost 5 bases, and 8 bases had no gene match. Germline CDR1 and CDR2: MNHEY and SMNVEV (reference sequence). CDR3: CASSRPGQGRNEQFF. In nucleotides, the CDR3 is TGTGCCAGCAGTCGCCCGGGACAGGGTCGCAATGAGCAGTTCTTC.

This clonotype was observed at least ten times. The rearrangement links TRBV5-1 to TRBJ1-2, with D unresolved. Germline V gene data show CDR1 as SGHRS and CDR2 as YFSETQ. The CDR3 runs to 15 residues. The germline V and J ends were trimmed by 3 bases and 9 bases, with 21 bases remaining between them. CDR3 coding DNA: TGCGCCAGCAGCTCCCGGGTTAGCGGTACGCCGAGCTACACCTTC. It encodes CASSSRVSGTPSYTF.

This clonotype was counted ten times or more. The chain links TRBV5-1 to TRBJ2-3, with 7 nucleotides matching TRBD2. The length of the CDR3 is 15 residues. Germline-derived CDR1 and CDR2 are SGHRS and YFSETQ. V gave up 0 bases and J gave up 2 bases; unmatched junction bases: 3. CDR3 loop: CASSLAAGPTDTQYF. CDR3 bases: TGCGCCAGCAGCTTGGCAGCGGGACCCACAGATACGCAGTATTTT.

This clonotype was picked up many times. The chain joins TRBV4-1 to TRBJ2-1; D possibly corresponds to TRBD1 (5 bases). CDR1 is MGHRA, CDR2 YSYEKL, per germline. The CDR3 contains 17 residues. V was cut by 2 bases and J by 0 bases, with 14 bases left in between. The CDR3 spells CASSQRGQESSYNEQFF. In DNA, the CDR3 is TGCGCCAGCAGCCAAAGGGGTCAGGAGAGCTCCTACAATGAGCAGTTCTTC.

The gene calls are TRBV11-2 and TRBJ2-3; 8 bases are shared with TRBD1. The CDR3 runs 16 residues. J was trimmed by 3 bases and V by 1 base; bases with no gene match: 6. Germline loops: CDR1 SGHAT, CDR2 FQNNGV. DNA of the CDR3: TGTGCCAGCAGCTTAGCAGGGGGCGGATATACAGATACGCAGTATTTT. Residues: CASSLAGGGYTDTQYF.

This clonotype was recorded at least ten times. J is TRBJ2-3 and V is TRBV10-3, with no clear D. There are 15 residues in the CDR3. The V end was cut by 5 bases, the J end by 0 bases, with 12 bases between. Germline CDR1 reads ENHRY; CDR2 reads SYGVKD. CDR3 amino acids: CAISQDHSSTDTQYF. The CDR3 region has the DNA TGTGCCATCAGTCAGGATCACTCTAGCACAGATACGCAGTATTTT.

The chain links TRBV7-2 to TRBJ2-5; D remains unclear. This CDR3 region has 15 residues. The V and J ends lost 1 base and 5 bases respectively, with 14 bases between them. Germline CDR1 is SGHTA and CDR2 is FQGNSA. The CDR3 sequence is CASSLGNPAYETQYF. The CDR3 nucleotides are TGTGCCAGCAGCTTAGGGAATCCGGCTTATGAGACCCAGTACTTC.

There are many counts of this clonotype. The chain employs TRBV6-1 and TRBJ2-3, with 7 bases matching TRBD1. This CDR3 contains 15 residues. The V segment lost 4 bases and the J segment 1 base; nucleotides outside the gene matches: 5. Germline values: CDR1 MNHNS, CDR2 SASEGT. CDR3 sequence: CASSADRIRTDTQYF. CDR3 nucleotides: TGTGCCAGCAGTGCGGACAGGATCCGCACAGATACGCAGTATTTT.

Remarks on this clonotype: A clone one base away is much larger, so this may be a read error. V gene TRBV5-1 combines with J gene TRBJ1-1; a possible D gene is TRBD1 (6 bases). Germline CDR1 is SGHRS and CDR2 is YFSETQ. The CDR3 has 15 amino acids. The CDR3 DNA reads TGCACCAGCAGCTCGACGACAGGAATGAACACTGAAGCTTTCTTT. Encoded protein: CTSSSTTGMNTEAFF.

This clonotype has only a few counts. This chain links TRBV20-1 with TRBJ2-5; a weak D match, TRBD2 (5 bases). This CDR3 region has 14 residues. Between the trimmed V and J ends, which lost 5 bases and 2 bases, there was a span of 15 bases. Germline-derived CDR1 and CDR2 are DFQATT and SNEGSKA (reference sequence). The CDR3 here is CSAPDWPLQETQYF. CDR3 bases: TGCAGTGCTCCGGACTGGCCTTTACAAGAGACCCAGTACTTC.

This clonotype occurred many times. V is TRBV20-1 and J is TRBJ2-7; 10 nucleotides line up with TRBD1. CDR1 DFQATT and CDR2 SNEGSKA come from the germline V gene (reference sequence). This CDR3 spans 14 amino acids. Trimming removed 3 bases from V and 9 bases from J; junction bases left unmatched: 11. This chain's CDR3 is CSASAGQGGGLQYF. The CDR3 DNA reads TGCAGTGCTAGCGCAGGACAGGGGGGCGGCCTGCAGTACTTC.

This clonotype was observed many times. The chain employs TRBV5-1 and TRBJ1-1, with 10 bases aligning to TRBD1. J lost 4 bases, V lost 1 base, and 10 bases had no gene match. The CDR3 extends over 17 amino acids. CDR1 is SGHRS, CDR2 YFSETQ, per germline. Written as DNA, the CDR3 is TGCGCCAGCAGCTTGCCCGACAGGGGGCCTATGGGCACTGAAGCTTTCTTT. Amino acid sequence: CASSLPDRGPMGTEAFF. Full variable domain (remainder filled in from reference TRBV5-1 and TRBJ1-1): KAGVTQTPRYLIKTRGQQVTLSCSPISGHRSVSWYQQTPGQGLQFLFEYFSETQRNKGNFPGRFSGRQFSNSRSEMNVSTLELGDSALYLCASSLPDRGPMGTEAFFGQGTRLTVV.

This clonotype was detected many times. The rearrangement uses TRBV29-1 and TRBJ2-7, with D possibly being TRBD2 (6 bases). V shed 4 bases and J shed 7 bases, with 14 bases lying between them. The germline gives CDR1 SQVTM, CDR2 ANQGSEA. The CDR3 has 12 amino acids. CDR3 sequence: CSVVFAGLEQYF. For the CDR3, the DNA is TGCAGCGTTGTGTTTGCGGGGCTGGAGCAGTACTTC.

This clonotype has a count of ten or more. The V and J genes are TRBV9 and TRBJ1-1, with no clear D. With 3 bases removed from V and 4 bases from J, the gap between germline ends came to 10 bases. CDR3 length: 13 residues. Germline V gives CDR1 SGDLS, CDR2 YYNGEE. CDR3 amino acids: CASSAESFTEAFF. The CDR3 DNA reads TGTGCCAGCAGCGCAGAATCTTTCACTGAAGCTTTCTTT.

This chain connects TRBV5-4 to TRBJ1-1; possibly TRBD1 for D (6 bases). This CDR3 region has 14 residues. Germline V gene sequence: CDR1 SGHNT, CDR2 YYREEE (reference sequence). Trimming took off 3 bases at V and 1 base at J, with 10 bases between the two ends. Here the CDR3 reads CASSSGQRNTEAFF. DNA for the CDR3: TGTGCCAGCAGCTCCGGACAGAGGAACACTGAAGCTTTCTTT.

At least ten counts were recorded for this clonotype. Here the CDR3 reads CASSLGWDYNEQFF. The CDR3 DNA follows: TGTGCCAGCAGCTTAGGTTGGGATTACAATGAGCAGTTCTTC. The chain has TRBV7-2 and TRBJ2-1; D ambiguous. V was trimmed by 1 base and J by 4 bases, leaving 8 bases between them. Germline V gene sequence: CDR1 SGHTA, CDR2 FQGNSA. CDR3 length equals 14 residues.

This clonotype was seen repeatedly, ten times or more. This chain links TRBV19 with TRBJ2-5, with no clear D. The length of the CDR3 is 13 residues. Germline CDR1 and CDR2: LNHDA and SQIVND (reference sequence). V lost 6 bases and J 1 base, leaving 9 bases between the germline ends. CDR3 residues: CASSGSAQETQYF. The CDR3 coding sequence is TGTGCCAGTAGCGGAAGTGCCCAAGAGACCCAGTACTTC.

This clonotype showed up many times. V is TRBV29-1 and J is TRBJ2-3; 7 bases map to TRBD2. The CDR3 loop spans 13 amino acids. The germline gives CDR1 SQVTM, CDR2 ANQGSEA. The trim removed 4 bases at V and 5 bases at J, leaving 6 bases unmatched. CDR3 coding DNA: TGCAGCGTTGGTCGGGAGGTCGAAGATACGCAGTATTTT. This encodes CSVGREVEDTQYF.

The CDR3 DNA sequence: TGCGCCAGCAGCGGGGGGGAACCAAATGAAAAACTGTTTTTT. Protein: CASSGGEPNEKLFF. The genes are TRBV5-1 and TRBJ1-4, with D possibly TRBD1 on 5 matching bases. The CDR3 is 14 residues long. V was clipped by 4 bases and J by 5 bases, with 12 bases between them. CDR1 SGHRS and CDR2 YFSETQ come from the germline V gene.

This clonotype was recorded a few times. The CDR3 DNA sequence: TGTGCCAGCAGTTCACATCCGGGACAGGGGGTGGAAAAACTGTTTTTT. It encodes CASSSHPGQGVEKLFF. The chain carries TRBV12-3 or TRBV12-4 and TRBJ1-4, with 11 bases aligning to TRBD1. Trimming took 4 bases from V and 8 from J; bases not matched to a gene: 9. This CDR3 comprises 16 residues.

This chain links TRBV11-3 with TRBJ2-3; D gene unclear. The CDR3 consists of 13 residues. With 5 bases removed from V and 6 bases from J, the gap between germline ends came to 12 bases. Per the germline V gene, CDR1 is SGHNT and CDR2 is YENEEA. The CDR3 bases are TGTGCCAGCAGCCCAGCCCCCCCGGATACGCAGTATTTT. It translates to CASSPAPPDTQYF.

This clonotype was found many times. V gene TRBV5-1 combines with J gene TRBJ1-3; no reliable D call. The CDR3 covers 15 residues. Germline V gene lookup returns CDR1 SGHRS and CDR2 YFSETQ. Trimming cost V 2 bases and J 2 bases, with 11 bases left between them. This CDR3 reads CASSFDGLTGNTIYF. The CDR3 region has the DNA TGCGCCAGCAGCTTCGACGGTCTAACTGGAAACACCATATATTTT.

In this sample, this clonotype turned up a few times. The rearrangement uses TRBV24-1 and TRBJ2-7; 7 nucleotides align to TRBD1. Trimming took 10 bases from V and 0 from J; bases not matched to a gene: 11. Per germline, CDR1 KGHDR and CDR2 SFDVKD. CDR3 length: 15 residues. The CDR3 nucleotides read TGTGCCACTCGGCTGGGACAGACCATCTCCTACGAGCAGTACTTC. Protein product: CATRLGQTISYEQYF.

This clonotype was found many times. The genes are TRBV5-1 and TRBJ1-6, with D hard to call. The CDR3 spans 15 residues. The V and J ends lost 0 bases and 11 bases respectively, with 15 bases between them. Germline CDR1 and CDR2: SGHRS and YFSETQ. CDR3 in DNA: TGCGCCAGCAGCTTGGACCCCCCGCCCCAGACACCCCTCCACTTT. Residues: CASSLDPPPQTPLHF.